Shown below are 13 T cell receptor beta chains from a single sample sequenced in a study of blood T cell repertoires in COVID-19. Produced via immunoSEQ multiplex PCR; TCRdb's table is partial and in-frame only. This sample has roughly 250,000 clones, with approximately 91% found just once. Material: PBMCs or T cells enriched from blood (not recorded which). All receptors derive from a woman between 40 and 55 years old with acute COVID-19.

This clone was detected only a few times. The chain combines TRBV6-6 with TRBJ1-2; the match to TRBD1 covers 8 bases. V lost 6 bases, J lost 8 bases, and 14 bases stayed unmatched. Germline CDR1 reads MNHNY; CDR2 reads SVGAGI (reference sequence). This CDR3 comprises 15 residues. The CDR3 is CASRPSLQGAGGYTF. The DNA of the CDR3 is TGTGCCAGCAGGCCCAGTCTCCAGGGGGCTGGCGGCTACACCTTC.

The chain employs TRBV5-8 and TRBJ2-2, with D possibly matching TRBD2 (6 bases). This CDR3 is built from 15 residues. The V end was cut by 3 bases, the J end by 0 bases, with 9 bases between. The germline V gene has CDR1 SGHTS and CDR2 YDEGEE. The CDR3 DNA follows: TGTGCCAGCAGCTGGGGGGATACGAACACCGGGGAGCTGTTTTTT. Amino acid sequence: CASSWGDTNTGELFF.

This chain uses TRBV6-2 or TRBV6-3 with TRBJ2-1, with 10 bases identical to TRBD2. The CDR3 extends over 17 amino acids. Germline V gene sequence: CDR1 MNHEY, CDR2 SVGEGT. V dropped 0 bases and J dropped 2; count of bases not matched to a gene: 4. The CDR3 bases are TGTGCCAGCAGTTACTCGAGGAGCGGGAGGGCCTACAATGAGCAGTTCTTC. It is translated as CASSYSRSGRAYNEQFF.

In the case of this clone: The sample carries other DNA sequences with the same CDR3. The CDR3 DNA follows: TGCGCCAGCAGCTTGGACAGGGCTAACTATGGCTACACCTTC. Translated, it gives CASSLDRANYGYTF. The chain couples TRBV5-1 to TRBJ1-2; tentatively, D is TRBD1 (6 bases). Trimming pared 0 bases from V and 0 bases from J, leaving 6 bases between. Germline V gene lookup returns CDR1 SGHRS and CDR2 YFSETQ. The CDR3 loop spans 14 amino acids.

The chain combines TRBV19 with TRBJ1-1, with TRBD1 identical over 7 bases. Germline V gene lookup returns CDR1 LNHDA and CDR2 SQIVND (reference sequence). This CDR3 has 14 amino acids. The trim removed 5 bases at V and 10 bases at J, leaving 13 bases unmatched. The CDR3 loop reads CASSRTGARLGAFF. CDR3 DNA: TGTGCCAGTAGTCGGACAGGAGCTAGACTGGGAGCTTTCTTT.

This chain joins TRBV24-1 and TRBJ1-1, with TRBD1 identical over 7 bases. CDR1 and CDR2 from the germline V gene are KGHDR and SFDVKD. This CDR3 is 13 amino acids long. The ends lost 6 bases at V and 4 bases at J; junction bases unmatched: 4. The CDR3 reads CATSRTGATEAFF. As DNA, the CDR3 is TGTGCCACCAGTCGCACAGGGGCCACTGAAGCTTTCTTT.

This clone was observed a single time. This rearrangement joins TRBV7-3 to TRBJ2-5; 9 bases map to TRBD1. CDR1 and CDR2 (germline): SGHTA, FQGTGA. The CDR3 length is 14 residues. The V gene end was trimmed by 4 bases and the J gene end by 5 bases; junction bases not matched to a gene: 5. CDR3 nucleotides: TGTGCCAGCAGCTATACAGGGGGCTTTGAGACCCAGTACTTC. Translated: CASSYTGGFETQYF.

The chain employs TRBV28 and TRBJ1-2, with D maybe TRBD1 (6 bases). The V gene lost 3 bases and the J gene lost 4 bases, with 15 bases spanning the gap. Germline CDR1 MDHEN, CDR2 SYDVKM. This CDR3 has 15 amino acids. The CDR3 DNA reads TGTGCCAGCAGTTTCGGACAGCGACTCGGCTATGGCTACACCTTC. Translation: CASSFGQRLGYGYTF.

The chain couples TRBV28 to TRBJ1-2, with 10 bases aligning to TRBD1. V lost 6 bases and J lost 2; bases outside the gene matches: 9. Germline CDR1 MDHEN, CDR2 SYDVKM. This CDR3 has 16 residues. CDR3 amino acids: CASRPPGQGYNYGYTF. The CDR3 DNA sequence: TGTGCCAGCAGACCACCGGGACAGGGGTACAACTATGGCTACACCTTC.

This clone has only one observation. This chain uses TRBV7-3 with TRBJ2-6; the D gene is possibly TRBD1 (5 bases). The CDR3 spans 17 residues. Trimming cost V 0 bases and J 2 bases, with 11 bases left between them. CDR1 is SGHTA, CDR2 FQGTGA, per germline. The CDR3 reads CASSLTGARAGANVLTF. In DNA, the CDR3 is TGTGCCAGCAGCTTAACAGGGGCCAGGGCTGGGGCCAACGTCCTGACTTTC.

The chain's CDR3 is CASSPLGQPNEKLFF. Written as DNA, the CDR3 is TGTGCCAGCTCACCACTGGGACAGCCTAATGAAAAACTGTTTTTT. V usage is TRBV18 and J usage is TRBJ1-4; 7 nucleotides align to TRBD1. Germline V lookup: CDR1 KGHSH, CDR2 LQKENI. The CDR3 spans 15 residues. The V gene end was trimmed by 1 base and the J gene end by 3 bases; junction bases not matched to a gene: 2.

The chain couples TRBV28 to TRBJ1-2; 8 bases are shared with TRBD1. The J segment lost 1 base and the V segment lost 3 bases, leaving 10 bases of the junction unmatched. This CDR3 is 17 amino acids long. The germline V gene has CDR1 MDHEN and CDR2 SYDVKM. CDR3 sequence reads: CASSFGTGGNFNYGYTF. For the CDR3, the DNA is TGTGCCAGCAGTTTTGGCACAGGGGGGAATTTTAACTATGGCTACACCTTC.

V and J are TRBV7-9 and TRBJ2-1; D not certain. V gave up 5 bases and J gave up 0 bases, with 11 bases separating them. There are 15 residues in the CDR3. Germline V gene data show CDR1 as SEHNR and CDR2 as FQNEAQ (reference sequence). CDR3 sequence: CASSPYGSSYNEQFF. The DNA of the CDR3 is TGTGCCAGCAGCCCCTACGGTAGCTCCTACAATGAGCAGTTCTTC.